Below, one T cell receptor beta chain is given with its context. The protocol was immunoSEQ multiplex PCR, while the TCRdb copy is restricted to in-frame clones and leaves out a portion. The sample holds under 400,000 clones, more than 80% seen once. Germline values: CDR1 MNHNS, CDR2 SASEGT. This CDR3 is 14 amino acids long. V was trimmed by 7 bases and J by 4 bases, leaving 14 bases between them. This record belongs to a study of cytomegalovirus exposure and HLA in healthy donors. This TCR was recovered from a woman younger than 30 in good health and CMV-seronegative. The chain combines TRBV6-1 with TRBJ1-5; D gene uncertain. The source material was PBMCs. CDR3 DNA sequence: TGTGCCAGCATCCCCACACGAGGGAATCAGCCCCAGCATTTT. It translates to CASIPTRGNQPQHF.